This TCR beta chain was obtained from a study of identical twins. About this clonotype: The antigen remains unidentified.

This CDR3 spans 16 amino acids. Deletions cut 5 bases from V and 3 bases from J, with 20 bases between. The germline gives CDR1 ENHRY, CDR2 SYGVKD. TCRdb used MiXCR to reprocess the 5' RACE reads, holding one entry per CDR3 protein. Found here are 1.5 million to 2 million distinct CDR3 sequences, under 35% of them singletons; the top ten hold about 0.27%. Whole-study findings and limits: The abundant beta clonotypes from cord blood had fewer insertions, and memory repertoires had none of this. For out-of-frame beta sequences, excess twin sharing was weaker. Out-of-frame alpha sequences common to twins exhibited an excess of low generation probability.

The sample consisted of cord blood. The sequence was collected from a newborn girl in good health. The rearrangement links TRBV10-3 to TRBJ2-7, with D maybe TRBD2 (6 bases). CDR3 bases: TGTGCCATCAGTACTGATCATTCTAGCGCATACTACGAGCAGTACTTC. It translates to CAISTDHSSAYYEQYF.